This TCR beta chain was recorded in a study of control samples from healthy donors and cancer patients. The V end was cut by 6 bases, the J end by 1 base, with 9 bases between. The CDR3 runs to 13 residues. From germline, CDR1 is MNHNY and CDR2 SVGAGI (reference sequence). TCRdb's copy holds only in-frame clones and misses some; the assay was immunoSEQ multiplex PCR. The table lists 110,000 or so clones, around 90% of them singletons. This TCR derives from a man aged 45-65 years in good health. The chain links TRBV6-6 to TRBJ1-1; D may be TRBD1 (5 bases). The source material was blood. CDR3: CASRTTGNTEAFF. CDR3 nucleotide sequence: TGTGCCAGCAGAACCACAGGGAACACTGAAGCTTTCTTT.